The entry below gives a single T cell receptor (beta chain) sequence along with its context. What antigen it recognizes has not been identified. No base quality values were provided; no much bigger clone lies one nucleotide off. The cohort comprised 666 healthy bone marrow donors. At the time of sampling, every cohort member was nominally healthy, though immune exposures that went unrecorded were likely present. The donor tested CMV seropositive and was one of the 289 seropositive cohort members. Each donor provided a peripheral blood sample, and peripheral blood mononuclear cells were used for TCR beta sequencing. Genomic DNA extraction from the blood cell samples was performed with the Qiagen DNeasy Blood Extraction Kit. Libraries were constructed by the immunoSEQ multiplex PCR assay. A mixture of 60 forward primers for TCR Vbeta segments and 13 reverse primers for TCR Jbeta segments was used in the multiplex PCR. The CDR3 region of rearranged TCR beta genes was amplified from genomic DNA by a multiplex PCR assay. The Illumina HiSeq System was used to sequence the amplified TCR beta libraries as 87-base-pair reads. The authors' pipeline ran thus. In a later analysis, 70 million to 95 million unique TCR beta chains were counted across the approximately 640 repertoires, and about 9.9 million of these chains were shared by at least two donors. A nearest-neighbor algorithm error-corrected the raw reads and collapsed the reads into unique sequences, merging closely related sequences to remove PCR and sequencing errors. To assign V, D and J gene segments, CDR3 sequences were aligned to IMGT reference sequences. For a sequence to be retained, a match of at least six nucleotides to both a V gene segment and a J gene segment was required. Rearrangements were classified as productive when the CDR3 lacked stop codons and remained in frame with V and J, and all other rearrangements were classified as non-productive. CDR3 was defined by IMGT convention, running from the second conserved V-encoded cysteine to the conserved J-encoded phenylalanine. The earlier analysis of 587 of the donors excluded any sequence lacking an unambiguous match to a single V gene segment. In an earlier analysis of roughly 500 of the donors, V segments were called functional above 56.7% productive rearrangements and were called segregating when the between-donor standard deviation exceeded 5%. To diagnose cytomegalovirus status from the catalog of TCR beta chain sequences, a statistical classification framework was built. A later analysis assigned V and J genes by comparing TCR nucleotide sequences with IMGT/GENE-DB human TR gene sequences. A later analysis assigned CDR3 sequences and most-parsimonious VDJ recombination scenarios with the TCRdist pipeline. In a later analysis, every TCR beta chain was defined by the combination of its CDR3 amino acid sequence and its V-gene family, and reads without a unique V-gene family were dropped. A later analysis removed 592 highly shared, low-generation-probability nucleotide sequences to deal with suspected cross-contamination and a sequencing artifact. In a later analysis, a clonal expansion index was calculated for each public chain from normalized within-repertoire ranks of inferred template counts. In a later analysis, generation probabilities were computed using a VDJ recombination model fitted to out-of-frame rearrangements, and the results were checked against IGoR. A later analysis scored TCR-TCR, TCR-HLA and TCR-CMV co-occurrence with hypergeometric tests, applying a repertoire-size bias correction to TCR pairs. To estimate false discovery rates, a later analysis permuted the HLA or CMV assignments 20 times. In a later analysis, co-occurring TCRs were grouped using DBSCAN, and TCRdist sequence similarity was added for clustering within HLA-allele-positive subsets. Repertoires with fewer than 30,000 or more than 120,000 public chains were left out of co-occurrence clustering, as were about 5 repertoires with anomalous nucleotide sharing. The clones in this table, taken by TCRdb from immuneACCESS, are in-frame only. Not every clone is retained; where verified, under half of the shortfall comes from an unresolved V gene, and the cause of the rest is unknown. V, J and clone size were drawn from that table, and D and trimming were deduced from the DNA. This sample gives about 150,000 clones in total; 79% of them show up just once. Approximately 7% of the sample goes to the ten largest clones.

The sample originates from a study of cytomegalovirus exposure and HLA in healthy donors (dated by TCRdb to 2015 to 2018). Background for the entire study: According to an earlier analysis of 587 of the donors, 150 million to 200 million T cells yielded 120 million or so unique TCR beta sequences and more than 250 Gb of sequence data. Around 320 gigabases of sequencing data and approximately 93 million unique TCR sequences were included in an early release covering roughly 700 HLA-typed donors. The genetic ancestry cluster associated with self-reported Caucasian donors included over 65% of the 300 to 450 genotyped donors. The aim of the study was to test whether cataloging public T cell receptors could identify signatures of past pathogen exposure. The T cell repertoires of around 670 subjects were profiled by immunosequencing and related to cytomegalovirus serostatus. Besides the first cohort of approximately 710 subjects, a separate validation cohort made up of over a hundred different subjects was used. The study combined high-throughput TCR immunosequencing, statistical association of individual TCRs with disease status, and machine learning to predict cytomegalovirus infection status. In a later analysis, previously published TCR beta repertoires from some 640 donors were re-analyzed and high-resolution HLA genotyping was added so that TCR occurrence patterns could be studied. In the later analysis, no new phenotypic data were used to find candidate immune exposures; instead, reliance was placed on TCR beta sequences and their occurrence across donors. In an earlier analysis of 587 of the donors, high-throughput TCR beta sequencing was used to judge whether each TCR beta V gene segment behaved as functional or pseudogenic. Alongside the repertoire data, information on donor age, sex, ethnicity and CMV serostatus was compiled. A later genetic analysis used genome-wide SNP genotypes for about 65% of the 666 donors, treating that subset as a discovery cohort. Every discovery cohort repertoire had been produced on one sequencing platform. Both class I and class II loci were covered by HLA typing, at four-digit resolution. Typing coverage varied by locus: about 629-630 donors for A, B, C, DRB1 and DQB1; some 520 for DQA1; 606 for DPA1; approximately 450 for DPB1. Four or five DR-DQ haplotypes were handled as single units for association and clustering because linkage in the cohort was strong. Across approximately 400 genotyped donors of the cohort, an average of approximately 240,000 unique TCR beta nucleotide sequences per donor were sequenced, and roughly 17% of those sequences were non-productive. General findings and caveats noted by the study authors: It was suggested by the authors that the approach could potentially be generalized to other disease states and immunological phenotypes. Compared with equally common non-associated chains, HLA-associated TCR beta chains in a later analysis were more clonally expanded and had lower generation probabilities. HLA typing was unavailable for some donors at each locus, so association tests used only the typed subset. In a later analysis, the rate of TCR association differed among HLA loci, with DRB1 alleles having the most associated TCRs and HLA-C alleles having the fewest. A later genetic analysis associated a missense DCLRE1C variant with V-gene and J-gene trimming of TCR beta chains, and an independent cohort replicated the association. A later analysis associated 15,000 to 20,000 TCR beta sequences with specific HLA alleles at a false discovery rate of 0.05. Most TCR sequences were observed very rarely across donors, whereas some public TCRs were present in many individuals. The classifier was reported to diagnose cytomegalovirus status with high specificity and sensitivity in both the original cohort and the validation cohort. A further reported finding was that TCR beta sequences accurately predicted the HLA-A and HLA-B alleles for most subjects in the first cohort. Compared with the roughly 670-donor mean, donors in an Asian-associated ancestry cluster had fewer N-insertions in productive TCRs, according to a later genetic analysis. The presence/absence analyses assumed that sequencing depth was roughly uniform across donors, and that assumption may not be true. In vitro tests confirmed that a few of the cytomegalovirus-associated TCR beta chains recognize cytomegalovirus antigens. The cohort was sequenced for TCR beta chains only, and without alpha or paired-chain data the features that could be detected were limited. A total of fewer than 200 TCR beta chains were listed by the study as associated with cytomegalovirus. When HLA alleles, especially DR and DQ, strongly co-occurred, attributing TCR associations to individual alleles was difficult. Because counts were too low, around 17 rarely observed V segments, including chromosome 9 orphons, were left out of the earlier analysis of approximately 500 of the donors. In a later analysis, most CMV-associated TCR beta chains were found to appear HLA-restricted, with HLA associations seemingly driven largely by CMV exposure. CMV serostatus was the only immune exposure information available for the cohort. Correlated functional status among segregating V segments might be attributable to linkage disequilibrium, but an unknown experimental factor could not be ruled out. Several of the top co-occurrence clusters appeared to be linked to parvovirus B19, influenza, CMV and Epstein-Barr virus, according to a later analysis. A group of highly shared sequence variants was considered likely to be a technical artifact of the sequencing pipeline. In an earlier analysis of 500 to 650 of the donors, most TCR beta V segments appeared in productive rearrangements about 87% or about 30% of the time, broadly matching IMGT annotations.

This TCR came from a man aged 35 to 55 in good health and CMV-seropositive. The sequencing input was PBMCs.

The sequence in DNA is TGTGCCAGCAGCTTAGGTCAGAATAATTCACCCCTCCACTTT. It encodes CASSLGQNNSPLHF. The chain employs TRBV7-8 and TRBJ1-6; no confident D gene assignment can be made. V loses 1 base of germline sequence and J loses 5 bases, and the interval between the two ends is 6 bases. The CDR3 measures 14 amino acids from cysteine to phenylalanine. The only DNA kept is the CDR3, 42 bases in frame from the first base. From a lookup of the germline V gene, CDR1 and CDR2 are SGHVS and FQNEAQ.